The table lists the clone carrying this T cell receptor beta chain with many counts. Its antigen is not known. Axillary draining lymph nodes of breast cancer patients supplied the node samples. TCRdb re-called the multiplex PCR reads with MiXCR, one entry per CDR3 protein. Here the sample spans around 250,000 distinct CDR3 sequences, less than 45% being singletons. The data were taken from a study of breast tumors, draining lymph nodes, adjacent tissues. Study observations and caveats: Data only fit, rather than demonstrated, lymph node origin of most tumor T cells. Luminal-like breast cancer showed significantly higher tumor–nontumor repertoire similarity than basal-like. The data were judged consistent with most tumor T cells coming from lymph node and expanding in tumor. Tumors had less TCR diversity than lymph nodes, more than nontumor tissue.

CDR3 length equals 14 residues. CDR1 and CDR2 (germline): ENHRY, SYGVKD. The J gene is TRBJ1-5, the V gene TRBV10-3, with D possibly being TRBD1 (5 bases). The receptor was isolated from a female donor with breast cancer. Some clones in this sample may be carry-over from other donors' samples. The sample comprised axillary lymph node tissue. This CDR3 is CVSNGGGPRQPQHF. CDR3 nucleotide sequence: TGTGTCTCGAACGGGGGAGGTCCCCGTCAGCCCCAGCATTTT.